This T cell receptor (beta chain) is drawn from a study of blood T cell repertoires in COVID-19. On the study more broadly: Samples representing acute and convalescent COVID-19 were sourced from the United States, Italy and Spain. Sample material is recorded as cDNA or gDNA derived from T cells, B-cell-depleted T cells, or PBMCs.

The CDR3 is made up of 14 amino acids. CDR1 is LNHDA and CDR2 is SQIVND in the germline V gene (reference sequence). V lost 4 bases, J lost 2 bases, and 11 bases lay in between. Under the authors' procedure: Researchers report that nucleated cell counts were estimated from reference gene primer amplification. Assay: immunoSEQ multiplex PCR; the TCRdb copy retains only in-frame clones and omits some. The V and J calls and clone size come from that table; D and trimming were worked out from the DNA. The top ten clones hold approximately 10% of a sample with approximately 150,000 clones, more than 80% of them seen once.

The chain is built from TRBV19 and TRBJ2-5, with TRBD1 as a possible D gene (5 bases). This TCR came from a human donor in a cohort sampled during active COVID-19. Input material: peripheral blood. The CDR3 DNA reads TGTGCCAGTAGTACCCAGGGAACACAAGAGACCCAGTACTTC. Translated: CASSTQGTQETQYF.